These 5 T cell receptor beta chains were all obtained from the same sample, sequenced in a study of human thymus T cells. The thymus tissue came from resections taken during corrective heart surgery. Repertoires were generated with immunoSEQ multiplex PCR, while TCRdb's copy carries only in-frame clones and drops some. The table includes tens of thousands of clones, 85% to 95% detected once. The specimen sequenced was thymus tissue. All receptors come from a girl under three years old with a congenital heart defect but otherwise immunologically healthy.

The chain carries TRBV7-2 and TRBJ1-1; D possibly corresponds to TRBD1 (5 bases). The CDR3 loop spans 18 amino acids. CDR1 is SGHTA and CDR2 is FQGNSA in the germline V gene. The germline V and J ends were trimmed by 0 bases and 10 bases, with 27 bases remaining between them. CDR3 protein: CASSLALTSGRTTGGAFF. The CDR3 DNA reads TGTGCCAGCAGCTTAGCCCTAACAAGCGGCAGGACAACGGGGGGAGCTTTCTTT. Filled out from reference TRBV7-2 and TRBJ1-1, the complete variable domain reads GAGVSQSPSNKVTEKGKDVELRCDPISGHTALYWYRQSLGQGLEFLIYFQGNSAPDKSGLPSDRFSAERTGGSVSTLTIQRTQQEDSAVYLCASSLALTSGRTTGGAFFGQGTRLTVV.

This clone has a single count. The CDR3 nucleotides read TGTGCCAGCAGCTTAGGGATGACAGGATACCTTGCAACTAATGAAAAACTGTTTTTT. Translating it yields CASSLGMTGYLATNEKLFF. The chain recombines TRBV7-2 with TRBJ1-4; D possibly corresponds to TRBD1 (6 bases). Trimming removed 1 base at V and 0 bases at J, with 18 bases between. Germline V lookup: CDR1 SGHTA, CDR2 FQGNSA. The CDR3 is 19 residues long.

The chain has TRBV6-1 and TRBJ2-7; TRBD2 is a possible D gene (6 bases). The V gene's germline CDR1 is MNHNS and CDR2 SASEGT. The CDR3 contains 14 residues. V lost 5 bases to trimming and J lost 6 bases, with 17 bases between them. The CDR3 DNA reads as TGTGCCAGCAGTTCTGACGGGAGAGGGTCCGAGCAGTACTTC. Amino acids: CASSSDGRGSEQYF.

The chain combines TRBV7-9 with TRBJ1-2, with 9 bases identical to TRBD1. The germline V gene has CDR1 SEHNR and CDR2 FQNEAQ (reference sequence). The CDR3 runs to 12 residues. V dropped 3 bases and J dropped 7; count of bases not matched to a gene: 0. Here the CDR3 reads CASSLGQGGYTF. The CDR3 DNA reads TGTGCCAGCAGCTTGGGACAGGGTGGCTACACCTTC.

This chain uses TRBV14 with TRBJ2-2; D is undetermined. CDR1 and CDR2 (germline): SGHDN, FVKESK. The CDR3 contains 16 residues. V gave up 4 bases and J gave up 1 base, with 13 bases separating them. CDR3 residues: CASSRSATGNTGELFF. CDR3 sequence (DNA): TGTGCCAGCAGCCGTTCTGCAACGGGGAACACCGGGGAGCTGTTTTTT.